The source of this TCR beta chain is a study of shared clonotypes between healthy human individuals (TCRdb year 2020). Background for the entire study: The cohort comprised two women and three men aged 18 to 49 years. Per donor, three plates each were used for CD4 naive and CD4 memory, two for CD8 naive, and one for CD8 memory. The study deeply sequenced blood TCR repertoires of five healthy adults to estimate repertoire size and the extent of clonotype sharing between individuals. To increase sequencing depth and limit assay-specific biases, TCR repertoire library preparation and sequencing were carried out by different laboratories using diverse techniques. Leukapheresis yielded between about 0.85 and 10 billion PBMCs per donor.

Using the deep immunoSEQ assay, TCR CDR3 regions were amplified from genomic DNA by multiplex PCR. Extracted genomic DNA from each cell subset was distributed evenly across all wells of several immunoSEQ 96-well plates, and each plate was treated as a replicate. For sorted subsets, 150 to 250 ng genomic DNA, equal to 25,000 to 35,000 T cell genomes, was loaded into each replicate PCR. The purified libraries were quantified using a Qubit 3.0 fluorometer, sized with a Bioanalyzer 2100, and then quantified again using the KAPA Library Quantification kit. Every immunoSEQ 96-well plate was sequenced on a dedicated single-read 150-cycle Illumina NextSeq 550 flow cell. As for the original processing: Because the immunoSEQ output held only junctional sequences and lacked quality scores, the filtering could not match the filtering applied to full-length reads. To assign V/J genes and CDR3, sequences were annotated against IMGT germline references using PyIR, a Python wrapper for IgBLAST v1.9. Reads with weak V/J assignments (E-value above 1e-6), missing CDR3, stop codons, out-of-frame junctions, or ambiguous translated residues were removed. V3J clonotypes were defined as sequences sharing the same inferred V gene, J gene, and CDR3 amino acid sequence. Percentage overlap between repertoires was computed as shared unique clonotypes divided by the size of the smaller repertoire. Three approaches were used to assess repertoire richness: RTK rarefaction, the Chao1 estimator, and Recon v2.1 estimates of unobserved clonotypes. OLGA was used to compute generation probabilities for all TCRbeta clonotypes that the gDNA method yielded from four donors. The immuneACCESS repertoire file appears here via TCRdb, limited to in-frame rearrangements. These files lack a portion of the clones; in checked studies, under half of the deficit traces to unresolved V genes, and the cause of the others is not known. That table is the source of V, J and clone size, and D and trimming were worked out from the DNA. The sample table holds millions of clones, of which 85% to 95% were seen once. More than 0.1% of the sample lies in the top ten.

The CDR3 sequence holds 13 residues, the cysteine and phenylalanine included. Only the CDR3 DNA stays, 39 bases, in frame from base 1. The CDR1 and CDR2 encoded by the germline V gene are SGHAT and FQNNGV. V and J lose 3 bases and 1 base, and a span of 7 bases separates them. The donors were healthy, HIV-negative adults with no recently reported acute infections or vaccinations. Every donor was a Caucasian adult living in Nashville, Tennessee, USA. CD4+ T cells were enriched through magnetic negative selection, after which naive cells were positively selected on CD45RA and the remaining negative fraction served as the memory subset. After blood collection by leukapheresis, PBMCs were isolated using Ficoll-Histopaque density gradient centrifugation and then cryopreserved in the vapor phase of liquid nitrogen. Analytical flow cytometry was used to check the purity and quantity of each magnetically sorted T cell population. From each sorted fraction, genomic DNA was isolated and quantified by UV absorbance on a Nanodrop 2000c.

What the research found in general, with its limitations: The genetic and exposure-history diversity represented was limited by the small number of donors. Compared with non-shared clonotypes, clonotypes shared by all four sorted-subset donors had higher generation probabilities. When several donors were compared, the shared fraction of clonotypes was 5% to 6.5% for naive CD4, roughly 3.3% for naive CD8, more than 2% for memory CD4, and around 0.37% for memory CD8. Even with the large sequencing depth, rarefaction of the sorted-subset datasets indicated that sequencing was incomplete. Only blood was sampled, and tissue TCR repertoires likely differ from those in blood. Pairwise subsampling indicated that sequencing depth was expected to affect the degree of clonotype sharing among donors. Naive subsets generally had larger estimated clonotype richness than memory subsets did.

With regard to this clone: Its antigen specificity is not known. No base qualities exist here, and no much larger clone lies one base off it. The sample carries other DNA sequences with the same CDR3.

Sequences were obtained from naive CD4+ T cells sorted from blood. The meaning of the sample's cell subset or site label: CD45RA+ positively selected. The V and J genes are TRBV11-2 and TRBJ2-7; the D gene is unclear. The TCR comes from a man in his late teens or twenties in good health. The bases are TGTGCCAGCAGCTTGGGCAGGTCCTACGAGCAGTACTTC. Its protein is CASSLGRSYEQYF.